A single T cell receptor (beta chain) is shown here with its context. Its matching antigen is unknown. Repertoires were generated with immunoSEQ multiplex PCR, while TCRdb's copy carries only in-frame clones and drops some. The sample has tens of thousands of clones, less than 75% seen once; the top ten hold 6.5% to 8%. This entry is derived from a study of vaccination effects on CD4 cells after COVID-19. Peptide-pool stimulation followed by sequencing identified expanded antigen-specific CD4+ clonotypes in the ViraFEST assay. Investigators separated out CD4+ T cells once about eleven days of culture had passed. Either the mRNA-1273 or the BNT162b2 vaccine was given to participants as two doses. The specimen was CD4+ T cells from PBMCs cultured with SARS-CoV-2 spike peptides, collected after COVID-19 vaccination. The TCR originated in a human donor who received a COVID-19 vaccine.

As DNA, the CDR3 is TGCGCCAGCACCCCGTTCGCGGGGTCCGACAATGAGCAGTTCTTC. Protein product: CASTPFAGSDNEQFF. V usage is TRBV5-1 and J usage is TRBJ2-1, with D possibly being TRBD2 (6 bases). V lost 6 bases and J 5 bases, leaving 18 bases between the germline ends. The CDR3 spans 15 residues. From germline, CDR1 is SGHRS and CDR2 YFSETQ.